The 6 T cell receptor beta chains reported below all come from one sample, sequenced in a study of blood T cell repertoires in COVID-19. Generated by immunoSEQ multiplex PCR, the TCRdb table keeps only in-frame clones and is missing some. The sample consists of under 40,000 clones, approximately 96% of them appearing once. The sequenced sample was peripheral blood. The receptors here all came from a human donor with active COVID-19. The donor label of this sample is uncertain.

The chain recombines TRBV10-1 with TRBJ2-2; 8 bases align to TRBD2. Germline assignment: CDR1 WNHNN and CDR2 SYGVQD (reference sequence). V gave up 5 bases and J gave up 7 bases; unmatched junction bases: 9. The CDR3 is 15 amino acids. The CDR3 nucleotides read TGCGCCAGCAGTTCTAGCGGGCCTCGTCTCGGGGAGCTGTTTTTT. Translating gives CASSSSGPRLGELFF.

The V and J genes are TRBV19 and TRBJ1-1; D perhaps matches TRBD1 (6 bases). Germline V CDR1 and CDR2: LNHDA, SQIVND (reference sequence). The CDR3 length is 15 residues. With 1 base removed from V and 1 base from J, the gap between germline ends came to 10 bases. CDR3 coding DNA: TGTGCCAGTAGTATAGGGACGACAGGGAACACTGAAGCTTTCTTT. It is translated as CASSIGTTGNTEAFF.

The V call is TRBV12-3 or TRBV12-4, the J call TRBJ2-5; a weak D match, TRBD1 (6 bases). Trimming cost V 4 bases and J 13 bases, with 16 bases left between them. This CDR3 has 12 residues. The CDR3 bases are TGTGCCAGCAGTTCACTCAGGGGCCGTTGGTACTTC. It encodes CASSSLRGRWYF.

V usage is TRBV6-5 and J usage is TRBJ1-1, with D possibly being TRBD1 (5 bases). CDR3 length: 15 amino acids. Germline values: CDR1 MNHEY, CDR2 SVGAGI. V gave up 6 bases and J gave up 3 bases, with 17 bases separating them. The CDR3 bases are TGTGCCAGCAGACACCCGCGGGGGGGGGACACTGAAGCTTTCTTT. Its translation is CASRHPRGGDTEAFF.

J is TRBJ1-1 and V is TRBV6-5; D remains ambiguous. This CDR3 spans 16 amino acids. CDR1 is MNHEY and CDR2 is SVGAGI in the germline V gene. V dropped 2 bases and J dropped 1 base, with 14 bases sitting between them. The CDR3 DNA follows: TGTGCCAGCAGTTACGATCGTTTGGGCCCGAACACTGAAGCTTTCTTT. It specifies CASSYDRLGPNTEAFF.

The J gene is TRBJ1-1, the V gene TRBV10-3; D remains ambiguous. CDR3 size: 12 residues. Germline-derived CDR1 and CDR2 are ENHRY and SYGVKD. The V end was cut by 6 bases, the J end by 1 base, with 6 bases between. CDR3 residues: CAIRTKNTEAFF. The CDR3 region has the DNA TGTGCCATCAGAACAAAGAACACTGAAGCTTTCTTT.